The rows below give T cell receptor beta chains drawn from one sample of a study of control samples from healthy donors and cancer patients. Generated by immunoSEQ multiplex PCR, the TCRdb table keeps only in-frame clones and is missing some. This sample has approximately 150,000 clones, with roughly nine tenths found just once. The material sequenced was PBMCs. These receptors all stem from a man over 45 with head and neck cancer. Each CDR3 is given without its conserved first and last residue.

>TRBJ2-7|13|TRBV7-6
ASSSSGTGLYEQY
>TRBJ1-4|12|TRBV6-1
ASSELGQLEKLF
>TRBJ2-7|12|TRBV5-1
ASSPASGTGEQY
>TRBJ1-3|14|TRBV14
ASSLAGYNSGNTIY
>TRBJ1-4|11|TRBV21-1
ASSARRNEKLF
>TRBJ2-1|13|TRBV7-9
ASSLPGGPYNEQF
>TRBJ2-6|12|TRBV11-3
ASSQGSGANVLT
>TRBJ2-7|12|TRBV6-5
ASKTRRFGDEQY
>TRBJ2-1|13|TRBV2
ASSDGQGAWNEQF
>TRBJ2-7|10|TRBV28
ASTWGTYEQY
>TRBJ2-1|12|TRBV7-2
ASSLLAAGNEQF
>TRBJ1-1|12|TRBV5-1
ASSLSAGNTEAF
>TRBJ2-1|14|TRBV7-9
ASSPRTSGVYNEQF
>TRBJ1-5|13|TRBV6-5
AIRDRPQGNQPQH
>TRBJ2-1|14|TRBV6-5
ASSFQGGAVYNEQF
>TRBJ2-5|9|TRBV20-1
SASLNGGQY
>TRBJ2-1|10|TRBV7-9
ASSSGRGNQF
>TRBJ1-1|11|TRBV28
ASSVGEKAEAF
>TRBJ2-7|10|TRBV6-5
ASSSDNYEQY
>TRBJ1-2|16|TRBV19
ASSAQPGQGRFSYGYT
>TRBJ2-7|12|TRBV3-1/TRBV3-2
ASSPNRLSYEQY
>TRBJ1-3|14|TRBV28
ASSSPGGALGNTIY
>TRBJ2-7|11|TRBV5-6
ASSTGPLDEQY
>TRBJ2-1|14|TRBV6-5
ASSWGDPSENNEQF
>TRBJ2-5|9|TRBV5-1
ASSLIETQY
>TRBJ1-1|12|TRBV6-5
ASSYRPLNTEAF
>TRBJ2-2|12|TRBV11-3
ASRSSTGGRELF
>TRBJ1-1|12|TRBV28
ASSLVRRGTEAF
>TRBJ2-6|13|TRBV28
ASSLLVSGANVLT
>TRBJ2-1|14|TRBV14
ASSQGSGRVHNEQF
>TRBJ2-1|15|TRBV28
ASSGFTQGGPYNEQF
>TRBJ1-3|14|TRBV10-2
ASTAAGSFSGNTIY
>TRBJ1-6|10|TRBV5-4
ASSQDNSPLH
>TRBJ2-1|14|TRBV23-1
ASSQTSGSSYNEQF
>TRBJ2-5|12|TRBV3-1/TRBV3-2
ASSQDTLVETQY
>TRBJ2-7|14|TRBV27
ASSPLQTSGTYEQY
>TRBJ2-1|13|TRBV4-1
ASSQVTSGSNEQF
>TRBJ1-1|11|TRBV4-1
ASSPYHNTEAF
>TRBJ2-7|12|TRBV18
ASSPPGSSYEQY